This entry lists 18 T cell receptor beta chains sequenced from one sample in a study of cytomegalovirus exposure and HLA in healthy donors. Both 60 Vbeta primers and 13 Jbeta primers went into the PCR. The repertoire was sequenced with immunoSEQ multiplex PCR; TCRdb's copy has only in-frame clones and lacks some. The sample carries hundreds of thousands of clones, 85% recorded once. Specimen: PBMCs. The source is a girl aged 2-9 years in good health and CMV-seronegative.

The chain uses TRBV11-2 and TRBJ1-2, with D unclear. In germline, CDR1 is SGHAT, CDR2 FQNNGV. V was pared by 3 bases and J by 0 bases, with 2 bases between. The CDR3 loop spans 12 amino acids. The CDR3 DNA reads as TGTGCCAGCAGCTTTACTAACTATGGCTACACCTTC. The encoded protein is CASSFTNYGYTF. Full variable domain (outside the CDR3, taken from reference TRBV11-2 and TRBJ1-2): EAGVAQSPRYKIIEKRQSVAFWCNPISGHATLYWYQQILGQGPKLLIQFQNNGVVDDSQLPKDRFSAERLKGVDSTLKIQPAKLEDSAVYLCASSFTNYGYTFGSGTRLTVV.

V and J are TRBV25-1 and TRBJ2-5, with TRBD1 matching 12 bases. This CDR3 comprises 14 residues. Germline V gene sequence: CDR1 MGHDK, CDR2 SYGVNS. The ends lost 6 bases at V and 6 bases at J; junction bases unmatched: 5. CDR3 region: CASRGTGGGKTQYF. The CDR3 coding sequence is TGTGCCAGCAGGGGGACAGGGGGCGGGAAGACCCAGTACTTC.

The V gene is TRBV10-1, the J gene TRBJ1-2; possible D gene TRBD1, 6 bases. The CDR3 extends over 13 amino acids. The germline CDR1 and CDR2 sequences are WNHNN and SYGVQD (reference sequence). Trimming cost V 6 bases and J 4 bases, with 12 bases left between them. The CDR3 reads CASSWGRGYGYTF. The CDR3 DNA follows: TGCGCCAGCAGCTGGGGCAGGGGCTATGGCTACACCTTC.

The J gene is TRBJ2-7, the V gene TRBV4-1; TRBD1 is a possible D gene (5 bases). Trimming took off 0 bases at V and 4 bases at J, with 7 bases between the two ends. The CDR3 runs 13 residues. CDR1 is MGHRA and CDR2 is YSYEKL in the germline V gene. The CDR3 region has the DNA TGCGCCAGCAGCCAAGACAGGGTTTACGAGCAGTACTTC. Its protein is CASSQDRVYEQYF.

V and J are TRBV5-1 and TRBJ2-1, with D unclear. The germline V gene has CDR1 SGHRS and CDR2 YFSETQ. This CDR3 has 15 residues. V lost 0 bases and J 4 bases, leaving 11 bases between the germline ends. DNA for the CDR3: TGCGCCAGCAGCTTGGGAGGTGACGGTTACAATGAGCAGTTCTTC. This gives the protein CASSLGGDGYNEQFF.

The rearrangement links TRBV9 to TRBJ2-7, with D possibly being TRBD1 (5 bases). V lost 3 bases, J lost 0 bases, and 13 bases lay in between. The germline V gene encodes CDR1 SGDLS and CDR2 YYNGEE. This CDR3 comprises 15 residues. CDR3 region: CASSANQGNSYEQYF. The CDR3 DNA is TGTGCCAGCAGCGCGAATCAGGGTAACTCCTACGAGCAGTACTTC.

The table lists this clone with a count of one. The CDR3 DNA reads TGTGCCAGCAGCTGGCGGACAGGGGAAGAGACCCAGTACTTC. This encodes CASSWRTGEETQYF. The genes are TRBV5-4 and TRBJ2-5; 9 bases align to TRBD1. The CDR3 totals 14 residues. V was pared by 3 bases and J by 3 bases, with 3 bases of the junction left unmatched. In germline, CDR1 is SGHNT, CDR2 YYREEE (reference sequence).

The gene calls are TRBV6-5 and TRBJ2-4; D ambiguous. The V and J ends lost 7 bases and 1 base respectively, with 5 bases between them. Germline assignment: CDR1 MNHEY and CDR2 SVGAGI. The length of the CDR3 is 12 residues. The CDR3, as DNA: TGTGCCAGCAAACGGGCCAAAAACATTCAGTACTTC. It yields the protein CASKRAKNIQYF.

Of note for this clone: The junction departs from germline at one end; a sequencing error may be responsible. The chain joins TRBV5-1 to TRBJ1-2; no clear D gene. From germline, CDR1 is SGHRS and CDR2 YFSETQ. The CDR3 spans 14 residues. Written as DNA, the CDR3 is TGCGCCATCAGCTTGGTTGCAGGCTCTGGTGGCTACACCTTC. Its translation is CAISLVAGSGGYTF.

This clone was seen a handful of times. The chain uses TRBV9 and TRBJ2-1; D is possibly TRBD2 (6 bases). Germline lookup yields CDR1 SGDLS and CDR2 YYNGEE. V lost 5 bases and J lost 6, with 15 bases in between. This CDR3 is built from 14 residues. CDR3 sequence: CASSRSGLSNEQFF. CDR3 nucleotide sequence: TGTGCCAGCAGTCGTTCGGGACTGTCCAATGAGCAGTTCTTC.

The chain has TRBV4-2 and TRBJ2-3; D is unresolved. This CDR3 has 15 amino acids. Trimming took off 1 base at V and 2 bases at J, with 10 bases between the two ends. Germline loops: CDR1 LGHNA, CDR2 YNFKEQ. CDR3 DNA sequence: TGTGCCAGCAGCCAAGCTCGACTTGACACAGATACGCAGTATTTT. This translates into CASSQARLDTDTQYF.

The chain uses TRBV6-1 and TRBJ1-1, with D possibly being TRBD1 (5 bases). This CDR3 has 19 amino acids. V lost 4 bases to trimming and J lost 5 bases, with 29 bases between them. Germline CDR1 MNHNS, CDR2 SASEGT. The CDR3 protein is CASSGRPQGGTWGLTEAFF. CDR3 nucleotides: TGTGCCAGCAGTGGGAGGCCTCAGGGTGGGACTTGGGGTCTAACTGAAGCTTTCTTT.

The rearrangement uses TRBV5-1 and TRBJ2-5, with a weak D call TRBD1 (8 bases). Germline loops: CDR1 SGHRS, CDR2 YFSETQ. V was cut by 4 bases and J by 2 bases, with 15 bases left in between. This CDR3 contains 15 residues. Written as DNA, the CDR3 is TGCGCCAGCAGCGTTGGACAGGGAGGGCAAGAGACCCAGTACTTC. This gives the protein CASSVGQGGQETQYF.

CDR3 in DNA: TGTGCCAGCAGGGGACAGGGGGCAAATCAGCCCCAGCATTTT. This codes for CASRGQGANQPQHF. This chain connects TRBV6-5 to TRBJ1-5, with TRBD1 matching over 12 bases. Trimming removed 6 bases from V and 4 bases from J; junction bases left unmatched: 1. Germline V gives CDR1 MNHEY, CDR2 SVGAGI. The CDR3 sequence is 14 residues long.

The rearrangement links TRBV25-1 to TRBJ1-1; D possibly corresponds to TRBD1 (6 bases). Trimming removed 7 bases at V and 1 base at J, with 7 bases between. This CDR3 has 12 residues. The germline V gene has CDR1 MGHDK and CDR2 SYGVNS. The CDR3 bases are TGTGCCAGCAAACAGGGGAACACTGAAGCTTTCTTT. It yields the protein CASKQGNTEAFF.

This chain connects TRBV7-9 to TRBJ1-1, with 7 bases matching TRBD1. V lost 5 bases and J lost 5; bases outside the gene matches: 8. CDR3 length: 14 residues. Germline V gives CDR1 SEHNR, CDR2 FQNEAQ (reference sequence). DNA for the CDR3: TGTGCCAGCAGCCCCAGACAGGGAATAACTGAAGCTTTCTTT. Amino acids: CASSPRQGITEAFF.

The chain links TRBV6-1 to TRBJ2-5; 8 bases line up with TRBD2. CDR1 is MNHNS and CDR2 is SASEGT in the germline V gene. The V segment lost 1 base and the J segment 5 bases; nucleotides outside the gene matches: 6. The CDR3 is 15 residues long. CDR3 bases: TGTGCCAGCAGTGAAGAGGTAGCGGGGAGGGAGACCCAGTACTTC. Protein product: CASSEEVAGRETQYF.

V and J are TRBV10-3 and TRBJ2-1; TRBD2 matches at 11 bases. The CDR3 is 13 amino acids. V shed 6 bases, J shed 7 bases, and the junction held 2 bases outside the gene matches. Germline CDR1 and CDR2: ENHRY and SYGVKD. The CDR3 loop is CAISGLAGNEQFF. The CDR3 bases are TGTGCCATCAGCGGACTAGCGGGTAATGAGCAGTTCTTC.